One and the same sample provided the 12 T cell receptor beta chains below, sequenced in a study of cytomegalovirus exposure and HLA in healthy donors. Profiling relied on immunoSEQ multiplex PCR, and the TCRdb table lists in-frame clones only, not all of them. This table has about 200,000 clones, 70% to 85% appearing once. Sequencing was carried out using PBMCs. The receptors were gathered from a woman in her thirties in good health and CMV-seropositive.

The chain recombines TRBV4-2 with TRBJ1-3; D uncertain. V gave up 4 bases and J gave up 0 bases, with 10 bases separating them. The CDR3 extends over 15 amino acids. From germline, CDR1 is LGHNA and CDR2 YNFKEQ. The CDR3 coding sequence is TGTGCCAGCAGCCCTACGTCTAGCTCTGGAAACACCATATATTTT. Its protein is CASSPTSSSGNTIYF.

The chain is built from TRBV2 and TRBJ1-3; TRBD1 matches at 7 bases. V was clipped by 4 bases and J by 4 bases; unmatched bases: 7. The CDR3 sequence is 15 residues long. Germline V lookup: CDR1 SNHLY, CDR2 FYNNEI. CDR3 amino acids: CASSGITGDGNTIYF. Here the CDR3 DNA reads TGTGCCAGCAGTGGGATAACAGGGGACGGAAACACCATATATTTT.

The chain couples TRBV27 to TRBJ1-2, with 9 nucleotides matching TRBD1. Germline lookup yields CDR1 MNHEY and CDR2 SMNVEV (reference sequence). The CDR3 runs to 18 residues. Trimming at V came to 1 base and at J to 2 bases, leaving 11 bases not matched to a gene. CDR3 sequence: CASSLWGIRQGDNYGYTF. The DNA for the CDR3 is TGTGCCAGCAGTTTATGGGGGATTAGACAGGGGGACAACTATGGCTACACCTTC.

This chain uses TRBV10-3 with TRBJ2-5, with D unclear. V lost 4 bases, J lost 5 bases, and 11 bases lay in between. The germline V gene encodes CDR1 ENHRY and CDR2 SYGVKD. This CDR3 comprises 13 residues. This chain's CDR3 is CAISAGFDETQYF. CDR3 in DNA: TGTGCCATCAGTGCCGGGTTCGATGAGACCCAGTACTTC.

V usage is TRBV7-3 and J usage is TRBJ2-2; D unresolved. The CDR3 runs 14 residues. V gave up 1 base and J gave up 4 bases, with 7 bases separating them. Germline CDR1 is SGHTA and CDR2 is FQGTGA. In DNA form, the CDR3 reads TGTGCCAGCAGCTTAAGCGGCGCCACCGGGGAGCTGTTTTTT. Its protein product is CASSLSGATGELFF.

The rearrangement joins TRBV7-9 to TRBJ2-7, with 9 bases matching TRBD1. The germline V gene encodes CDR1 SEHNR and CDR2 FQNEAQ (reference sequence). The CDR3 has 16 residues. J lost 4 bases, V lost 3 bases, and 10 bases had no gene match. The CDR3 DNA follows: TGTGCCAGCAGCTTTAGATCCGGGACAGGGAGGTACGAGCAGTACTTC. Residues: CASSFRSGTGRYEQYF.

The DNA for the CDR3 is TGTGCCAGCAGTTTGGCGGGCTCTAGAGATACGCAGTATTTT. Translation gives CASSLAGSRDTQYF. The J gene is TRBJ2-3, the V gene TRBV28; D possibly corresponds to TRBD2 (5 bases). The CDR3 is made up of 14 amino acids. V lost 3 bases to trimming and J lost 5 bases, with 12 bases between them. CDR1 is MDHEN and CDR2 is SYDVKM in the germline V gene.

This clone has only one observation. The genes are TRBV5-1 and TRBJ2-2; 7 positions agree with TRBD2. This CDR3 spans 17 amino acids. After removal of 1 base from V and 0 bases from J, the junction contained 6 bases not matched to a gene. The V gene's germline CDR1 is SGHRS and CDR2 YFSETQ. For the CDR3, the DNA is TGCGCCAGCAGCTTGTGGTCGCTAGCGGCGAACACCGGGGAGCTGTTTTTT. Its translation is CASSLWSLAANTGELFF.

The J gene is TRBJ2-7, the V gene TRBV5-8; 9 positions agree with TRBD1. J was trimmed by 7 bases and V by 2 bases; bases with no gene match: 4. Germline-derived CDR1 and CDR2 are SGHTS and YDEGEE. CDR3 length equals 13 residues. In DNA form, the CDR3 reads TGTGCCAGCAGCTTTGGGACAGGGCGGGAGCAGTACTTC. Translated: CASSFGTGREQYF.

The chain carries TRBV29-1 and TRBJ2-5, with a possible D match to TRBD2 (6 bases). The germline V gene has CDR1 SQVTM and CDR2 ANQGSEA. CDR3 length: 13 residues. Trimming removed 4 bases from V and 2 bases from J, with 11 bases in between. CDR3 loop: CSVGQGGQETQYF. The CDR3 region has the DNA TGCAGCGTTGGGCAGGGAGGTCAAGAGACCCAGTACTTC.

The V and J genes are TRBV5-1 and TRBJ2-3; TRBD1 matches at 9 bases. This CDR3 region has 16 residues. V lost 4 bases, J lost 3 bases, and 9 bases stayed unmatched. Germline CDR1 reads SGHRS; CDR2 reads YFSETQ. Written as DNA, the CDR3 is TGCGCCAGCAGCCGGGGACAGGGCCAGGTTACAGATACGCAGTATTTT. Its protein is CASSRGQGQVTDTQYF.

J is TRBJ2-3 and V is TRBV2, with TRBD2 identical over 11 bases. In germline, CDR1 is SNHLY, CDR2 FYNNEI. V shed 5 bases, J shed 2 bases, and the junction held 9 bases outside the gene matches. The CDR3 length is 17 residues. CDR3 bases: TGTGCCAGCAGTTTTTCCCTAGCGGGAGGCGACACAGATACGCAGTATTTT. Its translation is CASSFSLAGGDTDTQYF.